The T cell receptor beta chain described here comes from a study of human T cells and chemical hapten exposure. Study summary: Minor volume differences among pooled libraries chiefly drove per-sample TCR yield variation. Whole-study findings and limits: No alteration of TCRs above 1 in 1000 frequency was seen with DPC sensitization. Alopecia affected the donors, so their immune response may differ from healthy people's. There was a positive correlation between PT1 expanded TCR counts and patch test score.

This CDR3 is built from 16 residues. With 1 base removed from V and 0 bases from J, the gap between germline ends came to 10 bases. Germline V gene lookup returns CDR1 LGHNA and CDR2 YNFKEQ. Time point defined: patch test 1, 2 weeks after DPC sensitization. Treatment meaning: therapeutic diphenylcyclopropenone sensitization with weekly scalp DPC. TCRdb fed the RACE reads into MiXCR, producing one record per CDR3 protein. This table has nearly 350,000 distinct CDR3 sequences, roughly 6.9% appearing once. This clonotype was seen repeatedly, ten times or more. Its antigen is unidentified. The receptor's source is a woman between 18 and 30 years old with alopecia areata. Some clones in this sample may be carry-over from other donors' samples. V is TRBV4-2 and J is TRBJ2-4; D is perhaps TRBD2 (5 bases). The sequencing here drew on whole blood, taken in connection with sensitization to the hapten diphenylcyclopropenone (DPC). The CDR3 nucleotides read TGTGCCAGCAGCCAAGTCGGGGATCTAGCCAAAAACATTCAGTACTTC. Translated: CASSQVGDLAKNIQYF.